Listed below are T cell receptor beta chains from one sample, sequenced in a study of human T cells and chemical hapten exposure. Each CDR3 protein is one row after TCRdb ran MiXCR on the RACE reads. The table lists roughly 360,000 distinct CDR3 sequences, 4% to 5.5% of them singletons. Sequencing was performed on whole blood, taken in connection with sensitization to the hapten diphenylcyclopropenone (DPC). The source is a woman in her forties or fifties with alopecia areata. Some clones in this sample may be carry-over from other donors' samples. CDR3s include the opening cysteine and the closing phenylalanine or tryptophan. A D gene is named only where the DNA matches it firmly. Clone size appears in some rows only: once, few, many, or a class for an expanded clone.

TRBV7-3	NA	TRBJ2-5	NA	CASSFDAGGQETQYF	TGTGCCAGCAGCTTCGATGCCGGGGGTCAAGAGACCCAGTACTTC
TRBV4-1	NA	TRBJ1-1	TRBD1	CASSQVPGGTEAFF	TGCGCCAGCAGCCAAGTGCCAGGGGGCACTGAAGCTTTCTTT
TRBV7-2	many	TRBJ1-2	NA	CASSLAHRAGYTF	TGTGCCAGCAGCTTAGCCCACAGGGCTGGCTACACCTTC
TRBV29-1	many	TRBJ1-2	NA	CSVAQVSDGYTF	TGCAGCGTTGCTCAGGTGTCGGATGGCTACACCTTC
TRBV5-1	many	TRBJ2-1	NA	CASSPPIRYNEQFF	TGCGCCAGCAGCCCCCCCATCAGGTACAATGAGCAGTTCTTC
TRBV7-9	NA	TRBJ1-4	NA	CASSSDEKLFF	TGTGCCAGCAGCTCCGATGAAAAACTGTTTTTT
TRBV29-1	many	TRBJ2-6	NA	CSVDSSGANVLTF	TGCAGCGTTGACAGCTCTGGGGCCAACGTCCTGACTTTC
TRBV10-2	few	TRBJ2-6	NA	CASSQTSGANVLTF	TGCGCCAGCAGTCAGACCTCTGGGGCCAACGTCCTGACTTTC
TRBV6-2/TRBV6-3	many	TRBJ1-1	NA	CASSYSRSLMNTEAFF	TGTGCCAGCAGTTACTCGAGAAGCCTCATGAACACTGAAGCTTTCTTT
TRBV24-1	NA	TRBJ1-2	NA	CATPGTLGYTF	TGTGCCACCCCAGGGACACTAGGCTACACCTTC
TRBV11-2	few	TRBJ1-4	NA	CASSLVFSQNEKLFF	TGTGCCAGCAGCTTAGTTTTCAGTCAGAATGAAAAACTGTTTTTT
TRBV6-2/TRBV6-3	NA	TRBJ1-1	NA	CATWGGPGTEAFF	TGTGCCACCTGGGGTGGGCCTGGAACTGAAGCTTTCTTT
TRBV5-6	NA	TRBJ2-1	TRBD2	CASSPAPSGASYNEQFF	TGTGCCAGCAGCCCGGCCCCCAGCGGGGCCTCCTACAATGAGCAGTTCTTC
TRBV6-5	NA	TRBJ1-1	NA	CASPQRRNTEAFF	TGTGCCAGCCCCCAGAGGCGGAACACTGAAGCTTTCTTT
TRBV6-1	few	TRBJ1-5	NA	CAGSDSSNQPQHF	TGTGCCGGTTCCGATAGTAGCAATCAGCCCCAGCATTTT
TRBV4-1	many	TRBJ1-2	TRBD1	CASRYQGADGYTF	TGCGCCAGCAGGTACCAGGGGGCCGATGGCTACACCTTC
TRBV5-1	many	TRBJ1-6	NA	CASSLSGYGSPLHF	TGCGCCAGCAGCTTGTCCGGGTACGGTTCACCCCTCCACTTT
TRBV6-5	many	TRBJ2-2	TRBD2	CASRSWTSGGSGELFF	TGTGCCAGCAGGTCCTGGACTAGCGGGGGGTCCGGGGAGCTGTTTTTT
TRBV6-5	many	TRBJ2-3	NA	CASKGRGGPSTDTQYF	TGTGCCAGCAAGGGCAGGGGGGGGCCTAGCACAGATACGCAGTATTTT
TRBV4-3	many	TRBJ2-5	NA	CASSLSQGLPPQYF	TGCGCCAGCAGCCTCAGCCAGGGGCTTCCCCCCCAGTACTTC
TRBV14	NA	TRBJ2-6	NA	CASSQNPLRRPGANVLTF	TGTGCCAGCAGCCAAAACCCCCTGAGACGGCCAGGCGCCAACGTCCTGACTTTC
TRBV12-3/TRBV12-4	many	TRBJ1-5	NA	CASSYSGLSNQPQHF	TGTGCCAGCAGTTATTCGGGTCTAAGCAATCAGCCCCAGCATTTT
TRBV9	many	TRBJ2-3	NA	CASSVGSSTDTQYF	TGTGCCAGCAGCGTAGGGTCTAGCACAGATACGCAGTATTTT
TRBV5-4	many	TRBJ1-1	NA	CASSFGTTEAFF	TGTGCCAGCAGTTTTGGGACCACTGAAGCTTTCTTT
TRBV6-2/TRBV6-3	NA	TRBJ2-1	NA	CASSSPPGSYNEQFF	TGTGCCAGCAGTTCCCCGCCGGGTTCCTACAATGAGCAGTTCTTC
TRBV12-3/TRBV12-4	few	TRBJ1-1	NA	CAIEIGGLNTEAFF	TGTGCCATTGAAATCGGGGGGTTGAACACTGAAGCTTTCTTT
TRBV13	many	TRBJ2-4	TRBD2	CASSLGLAGVKNIQYF	TGTGCCAGCAGCTTAGGACTAGCGGGAGTCAAAAACATTCAGTACTTC
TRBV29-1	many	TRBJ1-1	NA	CSVEEGVNTEAFF	TGCAGCGTTGAAGAGGGGGTGAACACTGAAGCTTTCTTT
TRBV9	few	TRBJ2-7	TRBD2	CASSTTSGGHDEQYF	TGTGCCAGCAGCACCACTAGCGGGGGGCACGACGAGCAGTACTTC
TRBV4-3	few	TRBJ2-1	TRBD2	CASSQGLVGSNEQFF	TGCGCCAGCAGCCAGGGACTAGTGGGGTCCAATGAGCAGTTCTTC
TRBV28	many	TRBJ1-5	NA	CASSDSNSNQPQHF	TGTGCCAGCAGCGACTCGAACTCCAATCAGCCCCAGCATTTT
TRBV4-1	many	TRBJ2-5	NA	CASSQDRFQETQYF	TGCGCCAGCAGCCAAGATAGGTTCCAAGAGACCCAGTACTTC
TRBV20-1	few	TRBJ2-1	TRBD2	CSAKLAGAGFF	TGCAGTGCAAAACTAGCGGGAGCCGGGTTCTTC
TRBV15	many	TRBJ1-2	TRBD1	CATSPRTGSGYTF	TGTGCCACCAGCCCCCGGACAGGGTCTGGCTACACCTTC
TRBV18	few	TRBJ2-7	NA	CASSPPTGSRGSYEQYF	TGTGCCAGCTCACCTCCAACCGGGTCCCGGGGCTCCTACGAGCAGTACTTC
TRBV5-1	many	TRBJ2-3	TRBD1	CASSLGDRADTQYF	TGCGCCAGCAGCTTGGGGGACAGGGCAGATACGCAGTATTTT
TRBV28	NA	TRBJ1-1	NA	CASTLRQMNTEAFF	TGTGCCAGCACCCTGCGGCAGATGAACACTGAAGCTTTCTTT
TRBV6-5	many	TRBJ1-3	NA	CASRPQGRTGNTIYF	TGTGCCAGCAGGCCACAGGGACGAACTGGAAACACCATATATTTT
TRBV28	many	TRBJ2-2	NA	CASRLSGFYTGELFF	TGTGCCAGCAGGCTGAGCGGGTTTTACACCGGGGAGCTGTTTTTT
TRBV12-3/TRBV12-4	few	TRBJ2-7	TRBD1	CASSSGQYYEQYF	TGTGCCAGCAGTTCGGGACAGTACTACGAGCAGTACTTC
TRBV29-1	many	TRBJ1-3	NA	CSVELMDSGNTIYF	TGCAGCGTTGAACTTATGGACTCTGGAAACACCATATATTTT
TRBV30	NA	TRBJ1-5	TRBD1	CAWNRGNQPQHF	TGTGCCTGGAACAGGGGGAATCAGCCCCAGCATTTT
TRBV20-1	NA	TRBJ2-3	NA	CSARDSRRDTQYF	TGCAGTGCTAGAGATTCGAGGCGAGATACGCAGTATTTT
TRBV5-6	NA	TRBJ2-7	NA	CASSRGPPPSYEQYF	TGTGCCAGCAGCCGGGGACCACCTCCCTCCTACGAGCAGTACTTC
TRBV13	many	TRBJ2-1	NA	CASSSGLGGEQFF	TGTGCCAGCAGCTCAGGGTTGGGGGGTGAGCAGTTCTTC
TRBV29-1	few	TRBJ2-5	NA	CSVEPIDKTQYF	TGCAGCGTTGAACCGATTGATAAGACCCAGTACTTC
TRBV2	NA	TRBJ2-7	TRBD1	CASRAGQGMTYEQYF	TGTGCCAGCAGGGCGGGACAGGGGATGACCTACGAGCAGTACTTC
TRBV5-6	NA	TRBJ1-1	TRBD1	CASTNTGVAEAFF	TGTGCCAGCACCAATACAGGGGTGGCTGAAGCTTTCTTT
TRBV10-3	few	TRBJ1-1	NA	CAISGRGRASEAFF	TGTGCCATCAGTGGCCGCGGCAGGGCCTCTGAAGCTTTCTTT
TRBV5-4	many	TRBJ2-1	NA	CASSLLDTEQFF	TGTGCCAGCAGCTTGTTGGACACTGAGCAGTTCTTC
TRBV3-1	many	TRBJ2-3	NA	CASSLRSNTQYF	TGTGCCAGCAGCCTTCGAAGTAATACGCAGTATTTT
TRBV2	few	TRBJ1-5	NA	CASSRSDGSNQPQHF	TGTGCCAGCAGTAGGAGTGATGGGAGCAATCAGCCCCAGCATTTT
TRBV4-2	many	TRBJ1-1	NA	CASSRGGDLNTEAFF	TGTGCCAGCAGCCGAGGAGGGGACCTGAACACTGAAGCTTTCTTT
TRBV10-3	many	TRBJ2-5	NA	CAISELGLQETQYF	TGTGCCATCAGTGAGCTGGGACTCCAAGAGACCCAGTACTTC
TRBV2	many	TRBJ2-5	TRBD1	CASSVFGTGDQETQYF	TGTGCCAGCAGTGTCTTTGGGACAGGGGACCAAGAGACCCAGTACTTC